These 24 T cell receptor beta chains share one sample of origin, sequenced in a study of shared clonotypes between healthy human individuals. CD45RO-negative cells were positively selected for CCR7, leaving out terminally differentiated effector memory CD45RA+ cells. Assay: immunoSEQ multiplex PCR; the TCRdb copy retains only in-frame clones and omits some. This sample has around 1.9 million clones; just under 95% occur once, and the top ten carry over 1.5%. Sequences were obtained from naive CD8+ T cells from PBMCs. The receptors here all came from a man aged 18 to 30 in good health. Some clones in this sample may be carry-over from other donors' samples.

This chain uses TRBV9 with TRBJ1-2, with TRBD1 matching 7 bases. This CDR3 region has 13 residues. V dropped 3 bases and J dropped 4; count of bases not matched to a gene: 3. The germline CDR1 and CDR2 sequences are SGDLS and YYNGEE. CDR3 sequence reads: CASSGDRAYGYTF. CDR3 in DNA: TGTGCCAGCAGCGGAGACAGGGCCTATGGCTACACCTTC.

The V call is TRBV9, the J call TRBJ2-1; D is ambiguous. The CDR3 covers 16 residues. V lost 3 bases to trimming and J lost 2 bases, with 15 bases between them. Germline loops: CDR1 SGDLS, CDR2 YYNGEE. The chain's CDR3 is CASSAQQRPAYNEQFF. The CDR3 region has the DNA TGTGCCAGCAGCGCACAACAACGTCCCGCCTACAATGAGCAGTTCTTC.

The chain couples TRBV9 to TRBJ1-2; no reliable D call. The CDR3 covers 12 residues. Germline values: CDR1 SGDLS, CDR2 YYNGEE. V was pared by 4 bases and J by 8 bases, with 12 bases between. The CDR3 protein is CASSSYTAGYTF. The CDR3 DNA follows: TGTGCCAGCAGCTCCTACACGGCCGGCTACACCTTC.

The chain uses TRBV28 and TRBJ1-5; TRBD1 agrees at 7 bases. The CDR3 is made up of 15 amino acids. Trimming took 1 base from V and 8 from J; bases not matched to a gene: 8. Germline CDR1 reads MDHEN; CDR2 reads SYDVKM. In DNA, the CDR3 is TGTGCCAGCAGTTTATTGGTACAGGGGCCTGAGCCCCAGCATTTT. Translation: CASSLLVQGPEPQHF.

V usage is TRBV27 and J usage is TRBJ2-7, with a weak D call TRBD1 (5 bases). This CDR3 is built from 13 residues. CDR1 and CDR2 (germline): MNHEY, SMNVEV (reference sequence). V dropped 2 bases and J dropped 6 bases, with 11 bases sitting between them. CDR3 nucleotides: TGTGCCAGCAGTTTAATTCAGGGCGGCGAGCAGTACTTC. It codes for CASSLIQGGEQYF.

The chain uses TRBV4-2 and TRBJ2-7; D gene uncertain. Germline-derived CDR1 and CDR2 are LGHNA and YNFKEQ. The CDR3 has 11 residues. The V and J ends lost 6 bases and 3 bases respectively, with 6 bases between them. The CDR3 sequence is CASRGDYEQYF. CDR3 nucleotide sequence: TGTGCCAGCAGAGGCGACTACGAGCAGTACTTC.

With regard to this clone: Other DNA sequences within the sample encode an identical CDR3. The V gene is TRBV29-1, the J gene TRBJ2-5; D unclear. CDR1 and CDR2 from the germline V gene are SQVTM and ANQGSEA. V was trimmed by 2 bases and J by 0 bases, leaving 7 bases between them. The CDR3 spans 13 residues. CDR3 DNA sequence: TGCAGCGTTGAAAGGCCGTACCAAGAGACCCAGTACTTC. Protein sequence: CSVERPYQETQYF. Supplemented by reference TRBV29-1 and TRBJ2-5, the full variable domain reads SAVISQKPSRDICQRGTSLTIQCQVDSQVTMMFWYRQQPGQSLTLIATANQGSEATYESGFVIDKFPISRPNLTFSTLTVSNMSPEDSSIYLCSVERPYQETQYFGPGTRLLVL.

This chain joins TRBV11-3 and TRBJ2-5, with D possibly being TRBD2 (7 bases). V dropped 3 bases and J dropped 1 base, with 15 bases sitting between them. Germline V gene sequence: CDR1 SGHNT, CDR2 YENEEA. The CDR3 length is 16 residues. This chain's CDR3 is CASSFRGGAIQETQYF. Here the CDR3 DNA reads TGTGCCAGCAGCTTCCGCGGGGGCGCGATCCAAGAGACCCAGTACTTC.

This clone was seen only once. V is TRBV7-9 and J is TRBJ1-2; D perhaps matches TRBD1 (6 bases). This CDR3 region has 15 residues. Germline CDR1 and CDR2: SEHNR and FQNEAQ (reference sequence). Trimming removed 6 bases at V and 4 bases at J, with 18 bases between. In DNA, the CDR3 is TGTGCCAGCAGTCCAGGGGCCACCCCTTTCTATGGCTACACCTTC. It yields the protein CASSPGATPFYGYTF. Together with reference TRBV7-9 and TRBJ1-2, the CDR3 gives the full variable domain: DTGVSQNPRHKITKRGQNVTFRCDPISEHNRLYWYRQTLGQGPEFLTYFQNEAQLEKSRLLSDRFSAERPKGSFSTLEIQRTEQGDSAMYLCASSPGATPFYGYTFGSGTRLTVV.

J is TRBJ1-2 and V is TRBV19, with 8 positions matching TRBD1. The CDR3 length is 14 residues. The germline V gene encodes CDR1 LNHDA and CDR2 SQIVND (reference sequence). Unmatched junction bases numbered 8, after V lost 7 bases and J lost 4 bases. CDR3 DNA: TGTGCCAGTAAAGCAGGGGGCCCCTTCTATGGCTACACCTTC. Amino acid sequence: CASKAGGPFYGYTF.

V and J are TRBV13 and TRBJ1-2; D gene ambiguous. This CDR3 has 14 residues. CDR1 PRHDT and CDR2 FYEKMQ come from the germline V gene (reference sequence). V shed 0 bases and J shed 8 bases, with 13 bases lying between them. CDR3 sequence (DNA): TGTGCCAGCAGCTTAGGCGATCAGGTTGAAGGCTACACCTTC. Amino acid sequence: CASSLGDQVEGYTF.

This chain's CDR3 is CASSHFTNEQFF. CDR3 DNA sequence: TGTGCCAGCAGTCACTTCACCAATGAGCAGTTCTTC. The rearrangement joins TRBV6-5 to TRBJ2-1, with D unresolved. This CDR3 spans 12 amino acids. Trimming shortened V by 5 bases and J by 6 bases, and 8 bases separated the two germline ends. Germline-derived CDR1 and CDR2 are MNHEY and SVGAGI.

V is TRBV27 and J is TRBJ2-7; 13 positions match TRBD2. The germline gives CDR1 MNHEY, CDR2 SMNVEV (reference sequence). This CDR3 comprises 16 residues. V gave up 3 bases and J gave up 5 bases; unmatched junction bases: 7. The CDR3: CASSLSTSGRADEQYF. In nucleotides, the CDR3 is TGTGCCAGCAGTTTGTCAACTAGCGGGAGGGCCGACGAGCAGTACTTC.

The chain uses TRBV6-5 and TRBJ1-3; TRBD1 is a possible D gene (6 bases). This CDR3 region has 15 residues. The germline CDR1 and CDR2 sequences are MNHEY and SVGAGI. Trimming shortened V by 5 bases and J by 2 bases, and 13 bases separated the two germline ends. CDR3 DNA: TGTGCCAGCAGTCCAACAGGGTCCACTGGAAACACCATATATTTT. Amino acid sequence: CASSPTGSTGNTIYF.

The genes are TRBV9 and TRBJ2-1; the D is unclear. This CDR3 contains 12 residues. Germline V gene sequence: CDR1 SGDLS, CDR2 YYNGEE. V was shortened by 6 bases and J by 9 bases, with 13 bases between the two germline ends. Here the CDR3 DNA reads TGTGCCAGCACTACCCCACCCGGTGAGCAGTTCTTC. Protein: CASTTPPGEQFF.

This chain links TRBV21-1 with TRBJ1-1. TRBV21-1 has pseudogene status. The CDR3 covers 13 residues. This CDR3 is CASSKVAPRVAFF. In nucleotides, the CDR3 is TGTGCCAGCAGCAAAGTCGCCCCGCGGGTAGCTTTCTTT.

The rearrangement links TRBV9 to TRBJ2-3; the D is unclear. The ends were cut back, 0 bases at V and 2 bases at J, with 13 bases in the middle. Germline V gives CDR1 SGDLS, CDR2 YYNGEE. The CDR3 sequence is 16 residues long. This CDR3 reads CASSVGVAVVTDTQYF. DNA of the CDR3: TGTGCCAGCAGCGTAGGTGTAGCAGTTGTCACAGATACGCAGTATTTT. Full variable domain (missing parts from reference TRBV9 and TRBJ2-3): DSGVTQTPKHLITATGQRVTLRCSPRSGDLSVYWYQQSLDQGLQFLIQYYNGEERAKGNILERFSAQQFPDLHSELNLSSLELGDSALYFCASSVGVAVVTDTQYFGPGTRLTVL.

The CDR3 here is CASSREGAYYEQYF. The CDR3, as DNA: TGTGCCAGCAGTAGGGAAGGGGCCTACTACGAGCAGTACTTC. The V and J genes are TRBV28 and TRBJ2-7; a possible D gene is TRBD1 (5 bases). This CDR3 spans 14 amino acids. V was clipped by 5 bases and J by 3 bases, with 14 bases between them. Germline V gene sequence: CDR1 MDHEN, CDR2 SYDVKM. The full variable domain, rest sourced from reference TRBV28 and TRBJ2-7, is DVKVTQSSRYLVKRTGEKVFLECVQDMDHENMFWYRQDPGLGLRLIYFSYDVKMKEKGDIPEGYSVSREKKERFSLILESASTNQTSMYLCASSREGAYYEQYFGPGTRLTVT.

The sample holds a few counts of this clone. The rearrangement uses TRBV18 and TRBJ2-5; D remains ambiguous. Looked up from germline, CDR1 is KGHSH and CDR2 is LQKENI. V was trimmed by 2 bases and J by 5 bases, leaving 18 bases between them. The CDR3 is 16 amino acids. The CDR3 DNA reads TGTGCCAGCTCACCAAGCGCGAAATCCCAACGGGAGACCCAGTACTTC. Its protein is CASSPSAKSQRETQYF.

This clone appeared a single time. CDR3: CASSQPGQGSYEQYF. The CDR3, as DNA: TGCGCCAGCAGCCAACCGGGACAGGGATCCTACGAGCAGTACTTC. The gene calls are TRBV4-1 and TRBJ2-7, with 9 bases fitting TRBD1. This CDR3 is 15 amino acids long. Germline V CDR1 and CDR2: MGHRA, YSYEKL. Trimming at V came to 2 bases and at J to 1 base, leaving 3 bases not matched to a gene.

This chain connects TRBV6-1 to TRBJ2-1; 12 bases map to TRBD2. CDR3 length equals 15 residues. Germline-derived CDR1 and CDR2 are MNHNS and SASEGT. V shed 4 bases and J 7 bases; nucleotides not matched to a gene: 5. CDR3 region: CASSGLAGVRNEQFF. In DNA, the CDR3 is TGTGCCAGCAGTGGACTAGCGGGAGTGAGAAATGAGCAGTTCTTC.

This clone was counted only a few times. The gene calls are TRBV18 and TRBJ1-5; D remains ambiguous. Trimming stripped 4 bases from V and 2 bases from J, with 9 bases between. This CDR3 contains 14 residues. CDR1 and CDR2 from the germline V gene are KGHSH and LQKENI. DNA of the CDR3: TGTGCCAGCTCACTAACTTATGGCAATCAGCCCCAGCATTTT. This encodes CASSLTYGNQPQHF.

To note about this clone: A read error may account for a junction end that differs from germline. The CDR3 nucleotides read TGTGCCAGCAGCTTTGGGGCTACCGTAAGCTTC. This translates into CASSFGATVSF. This chain links TRBV7-9 with TRBJ2-4, with D possibly being TRBD1 (5 bases). The CDR3 has 11 amino acids. Germline CDR1 SEHNR, CDR2 FQNEAQ (reference sequence).

The genes are TRBV20-1 and TRBJ2-1, with 12 nucleotides matching TRBD2. The germline CDR1 and CDR2 sequences are DFQATT and SNEGSKA (reference sequence). The CDR3 totals 11 residues. CDR3: CSLLAGGEQFF. Here the CDR3 DNA reads TGCAGCCTACTAGCGGGAGGTGAGCAGTTCTTC.